These 20 T cell receptor beta chains originate from one sample sequenced in a study of T cells in Graves' hyperthyroidism and ophthalmopathy. The investigators amplified TCR beta CDR3 regions from RNA transcripts. The TCR CDR3 was amplified in a first-round RT-PCR using the HTBI primer set. TCRdb called the multiplex PCR reads again in MiXCR, with one record for every CDR3 protein. Counted here are hundreds of thousands of distinct CDR3 sequences, almost 25% occurring once; the ten biggest clones make up about a third. Sequencing input: blood. The source is a woman in her thirties or forties with Graves' ophthalmopathy.

There are many counts of this clonotype. The chain uses TRBV3-1 and TRBJ1-2, with a possible D match to TRBD1 (5 bases). V lost 4 bases and J lost 4, with 10 bases in between. The germline CDR1 and CDR2 sequences are LGHDT and YNNKEL (reference sequence). The CDR3 loop spans 13 amino acids. CDR3 loop: CASSPAGTYGYTF. DNA of the CDR3: TGTGCCAGCAGCCCCGCAGGGACCTATGGCTACACCTTC.

In this sample, this clonotype turned up many times. This chain links TRBV9 with TRBJ2-1; 10 nucleotides line up with TRBD2. Unmatched junction bases numbered 5, after V lost 0 bases and J lost 5 bases. CDR3 length equals 16 residues. CDR1 and CDR2 (germline): SGDLS, YYNGEE. The CDR3 DNA sequence: TGTGCCAGCAGCGTAGGTTCTAGCGGGAGAGACAATGAGCAGTTCTTC. Protein: CASSVGSSGRDNEQFF.

This clonotype appeared many times. The rearrangement joins TRBV2 to TRBJ2-7; no definite D call. The CDR3 is 14 amino acids. Trimming left V 7 bases short and J 1 base short, with 14 bases between. Germline CDR1 and CDR2: SNHLY and FYNNEI. CDR3: CASKGWKESYEQYF. The DNA of the CDR3 is TGTGCCAGCAAAGGTTGGAAAGAGTCCTACGAGCAGTACTTC.

This clonotype was seen just once. V gene TRBV6-4 combines with J gene TRBJ1-2; tentative D call: TRBD1 (6 bases). V was shortened by 11 bases and J by 3 bases, with 16 bases between the two germline ends. CDR3 length: 13 amino acids. From germline, CDR1 is MRHNA and CDR2 SNTAGT. Here the CDR3 DNA reads TGTGCCGGAACCGCCGGGACATACTATGGCTACACCTTC. Protein sequence: CAGTAGTYYGYTF.

This clonotype has ten or more counts. CDR3 protein: CSASERETWEQYF. As DNA, the CDR3 is TGCAGTGCTAGTGAGCGGGAGACGTGGGAGCAGTACTTC. This chain links TRBV20-1 with TRBJ2-7; 8 bases agree with TRBD2. Unmatched junction bases numbered 8, after V lost 3 bases and J lost 7 bases. Germline V gives CDR1 DFQATT, CDR2 SNEGSKA (reference sequence). The CDR3 is made up of 13 amino acids.

The chain couples TRBV4-2 to TRBJ1-5; maybe TRBD1 (5 bases). From germline, CDR1 is LGHNA and CDR2 YNFKEQ. The CDR3 spans 13 residues. With 1 base removed from V and 11 bases from J, the gap between germline ends came to 12 bases. The CDR3 loop is CASSQGPQGAQHF. The DNA of the CDR3 is TGTGCCAGCAGCCAAGGACCCCAGGGAGCCCAGCATTTT.

This clonotype was seen ten or more times. V is TRBV7-6 and J is TRBJ2-2; tentative D call: TRBD2 (5 bases). V was pared by 5 bases and J by 1 base, with 8 bases between. This CDR3 has 14 amino acids. Per the germline V gene, CDR1 is SGHVS and CDR2 is FNYEAQ. The CDR3 region has the DNA TGTGCCAGCAGCCCCCGGGAGAACACCGGGGAGCTGTTTTTT. Its translation: CASSPRENTGELFF.

Written as DNA, the CDR3 is TGTGCCAGCAGTCGAGGGGCGCCGAACACTGAAGCTTTCTTT. It yields the protein CASSRGAPNTEAFF. The V and J genes are TRBV6-1 and TRBJ1-1; TRBD1 might be the D (5 bases). The length of the CDR3 is 14 residues. Per the germline V gene, CDR1 is MNHNS and CDR2 is SASEGT. The V end was cut by 5 bases, the J end by 1 base, with 11 bases between.

The rearrangement uses TRBV6-1 and TRBJ1-1; D ambiguous. Germline V lookup: CDR1 MNHNS, CDR2 SASEGT. The CDR3 is made up of 15 amino acids. The V and J ends lost 6 bases and 1 base respectively, with 15 bases between them. The CDR3 loop reads CASRPGGGPNTEAFF. CDR3 coding DNA: TGTGCCAGCAGGCCCGGTGGAGGGCCGAACACTGAAGCTTTCTTT.

This clonotype appeared many times. The genes are TRBV7-2 and TRBJ2-5; D possibly matches TRBD1 or TRBD2 (5 bases each). The V gene lost 5 bases and the J gene lost 4 bases, with 8 bases spanning the gap. The CDR3 runs to 12 residues. Per the germline V gene, CDR1 is SGHTA and CDR2 is FQGNSA. Written as DNA, the CDR3 is TGTGCCAGCAGCCGGGACGTAGAGACCCAGTACTTC. Amino acid sequence: CASSRDVETQYF.

The chain couples TRBV7-2 to TRBJ2-7, with TRBD2 matching 7 bases. CDR3 length: 12 residues. The V segment lost 3 bases and the J segment 7 bases; nucleotides outside the gene matches: 3. Germline assignment: CDR1 SGHTA and CDR2 FQGNSA. CDR3 sequence: CASSFAREEQYF. CDR3 DNA: TGTGCCAGCAGCTTCGCGCGGGAGGAGCAGTACTTC.

This clonotype was recorded many times. V and J are TRBV2 and TRBJ1-5, with TRBD1 as a possible D gene (6 bases). The CDR3 extends over 15 amino acids. Trimming cost V 6 bases and J 3 bases, with 15 bases left between them. Germline CDR1 SNHLY, CDR2 FYNNEI. The CDR3 DNA follows: TGTGCCAGCAGGGAGGGGGGGACTTACAATCAGCCCCAGCATTTT. It yields the protein CASREGGTYNQPQHF. The full variable domain, rest sourced from reference TRBV2 and TRBJ1-5, is EPEVTQTPSHQVTQMGQEVILRCVPISNHLYFYWYRQILGQKVEFLVSFYNNEISEKSEIFDDQFSVERPDGSNFTLKIRSTKLEDSAMYFCASREGGTYNQPQHFGDGTRLSIL.

This chain joins TRBV27 and TRBJ1-2; 12 bases line up with TRBD1. V was clipped by 3 bases and J by 4 bases; unmatched bases: 6. The length of the CDR3 is 16 residues. Germline CDR1 is MNHEY and CDR2 is SMNVEV (reference sequence). The CDR3 here is CASSFAGQGARYGYTF. The DNA of the CDR3 is TGTGCCAGCAGTTTTGCGGGACAGGGGGCCCGCTATGGCTACACCTTC.

There are many counts of this clonotype. The chain is built from TRBV20-1 and TRBJ2-5; D might be TRBD1 (6 bases). Looked up from germline, CDR1 is DFQATT and CDR2 is SNEGSKA (reference sequence). Between the trimmed V and J ends, which lost 1 base and 3 bases, there was a span of 12 bases. CDR3 length: 14 amino acids. The CDR3 nucleotides read TGCAGTGCTAGAGTCCTGGGACAAGAAGAGACCCAGTACTTC. It encodes CSARVLGQEETQYF.

This clonotype was seen at least ten times. The chain combines TRBV5-1 with TRBJ1-3; 7 bases line up with TRBD1. Germline-derived CDR1 and CDR2 are SGHRS and YFSETQ. The CDR3 covers 13 residues. V gave up 1 base and J gave up 8 bases; unmatched junction bases: 3. The CDR3 DNA sequence: TGCGCCAGCAGCTTGAACAGGGGTGACACCATATATTTT. Amino acids: CASSLNRGDTIYF.

The sample holds many counts of this clonotype. The chain is built from TRBV6-1 and TRBJ2-2; D gene ambiguous. Germline V CDR1 and CDR2: MNHNS, SASEGT. The CDR3 covers 17 residues. Trimming pared 1 base from V and 1 base from J, leaving 13 bases between. The CDR3 is CASSEVPPGLNTGELFF. The CDR3 DNA reads as TGTGCCAGCAGTGAAGTCCCGCCGGGTTTGAACACCGGGGAGCTGTTTTTT.

This clonotype was counted many times. The CDR3 sequence: CASSPRLAETYEQYF. The CDR3 bases are TGTGCCAGCAGTCCGCGACTAGCGGAAACCTACGAGCAGTACTTC. The genes are TRBV27 and TRBJ2-7; the match to TRBD2 covers 9 bases. V shed 5 bases and J 2 bases; nucleotides not matched to a gene: 7. This CDR3 is 15 amino acids long. Germline V gives CDR1 MNHEY, CDR2 SMNVEV (reference sequence).

This clonotype was observed at least ten times. The rearrangement links TRBV30 to TRBJ2-5; 7 bases map to TRBD1. Per the germline V gene, CDR1 is GTSNPN and CDR2 is SVGIG (reference sequence). The ends lost 2 bases at V and 2 bases at J; junction bases unmatched: 8. The CDR3 spans 15 residues. CDR3 protein: CAWSTMGTAQETQYF. The CDR3 bases are TGTGCCTGGAGTACTATGGGGACAGCACAAGAGACCCAGTACTTC.

The gene calls are TRBV20-1 and TRBJ2-5; 13 bases match TRBD2. This CDR3 has 14 amino acids. Germline CDR1 and CDR2: DFQATT and SNEGSKA (reference sequence). Trimming cost V 6 bases and J 5 bases; bases outside gene matches: 6. CDR3 sequence reads: CSARTSGSSETQYF. For the CDR3, the DNA is TGCAGTGCAAGGACTAGCGGGAGTTCGGAGACCCAGTACTTC.

Concerning this clonotype: Its ends do not fully match the called genes, so a read error is possible. The rearrangement joins TRBV2 to TRBJ2-2; D not resolved. CDR3 length equals 13 residues. The germline CDR1 and CDR2 sequences are SNHLY and FYNNEI. The CDR3 DNA reads as TGTCCCAGCAGTGAAGGGCGCACCGGGGAGCTGTTTTTT. Protein: CPSSEGRTGELFF.